This T cell receptor beta chain was profiled in a study of shared clonotypes between healthy human individuals. Across the whole study: Three plates were used per donor for CD4 naive, three for CD4 memory, two for CD8 naive and one for CD8 memory. The study's findings and limits: Rarefaction exposed incomplete sorted-subset sequencing despite large depth.

The study drew all its donors from Caucasian adults living in Nashville, Tennessee. The study separated CD4+ cells into CD45RA+ naive and CD45RA-negative memory subsets. Worth noting for this clone: The antigen is not known.

The protocol was immunoSEQ multiplex PCR, while the TCRdb copy is restricted to in-frame clones and leaves out a portion. The sample lists under 550,000 clones, almost 97% occurring once. J was trimmed by 6 bases and V by 4 bases; bases with no gene match: 7. This CDR3 has 14 residues. CDR1 and CDR2 (germline): SGHRS, YFSETQ. The chain carries TRBV5-1 and TRBJ2-3, with 8 positions matching TRBD1. The sample consisted of naive CD4+ T cells sorted from blood. The sample's subset: CD45RA+ positively selected. This TCR derives from a woman under 40 in good health. In nucleotides, the CDR3 is TGCGCCAGCAGCGTGGACAGGGCTGGGGATACGCAGTATTTT. This translates into CASSVDRAGDTQYF.